This T cell receptor (beta chain) was documented in a study of PD-1 blockade in classical Hodgkin lymphoma (dated by TCRdb to about 2020). Regarding the study in general: Nivolumab dosing was 3 mg/kg intravenously every 2 weeks, continuing until either disease progression or unacceptable toxicity. To define a peripheral blood immune signature of response to PD-1 blockade in classical Hodgkin lymphoma, the study combined TCR beta sequencing with CyTOF. Beyond this particular receptor, the publication reports: Patients starting nivolumab less than 1 year after ASCT had lower diversity and were excluded from later analyses to avoid confounding by immune reconstitution. Among trial patients, those achieving complete response had baseline diversity similar to that of newly diagnosed patients, while diversity was significantly lower in partial responders and progressors. Newly diagnosed patients were reported to have lower baseline TCR diversity than healthy donors, and relapsed/refractory patients were reported to have lower baseline TCR diversity still. The study covered only a single clinical trial cohort, and the causes of the repertoire differences, possibly disease activity or prior therapy, were still not defined. CD4+ but not CD8+ TCR diversity rose significantly by C4D1 (p=0.0027 vs p=0.16), most apparent in complete responders (p=0.02).

Regarding this clone: It lacks a known antigen. Qualities for individual bases were not recorded, and no much larger clone is one base off.

The CDR3 covers 13 residues, taking in both the cysteine and the phenylalanine. Left in the record is the CDR3 DNA by itself, 39 bases read in frame from the first base. CDR1 and CDR2, looked up from the germline V gene, are MNHNS and SASEGT. V is reduced by 5 bases and J by 5 bases, leaving a spacing of 12 bases between them. Per the publication, the time point label means: cycle 2 day 1 (C2D1) of nivolumab. Every trial patient had relapsed after autologous stem cell transplantation, and cohorts A, B and C differed in prior brentuximab vedotin exposure. The trial cohort comprised more than 55 patients with relapsed/refractory classical Hodgkin lymphoma whose best overall responses were complete response, partial response or progressive disease. Single-agent nivolumab was administered to trial patients in the multi-cohort phase II CheckMate 205 trial. An independent review committee assessed best overall response using the 2007 International Working Group response criteria. Trial PBMCs were collected immediately before nivolumab initiation (C1D1) and during therapy at cycle 2 day 1 and cycle 4 day 1. Peripheral blood was collected in 8 mL Vacutainer Cell Preparation Tubes, from which PBMCs were isolated by centrifugation and then cryopreserved.

The Qiagen DNeasy kit was used to extract genomic DNA both from unsorted PBMCs and from the negatively selected CD4+ and CD8+ fractions. Amplification of TCR beta CDR3 regions was done by immunoSEQ multiplex PCR with primers that anneal to V and J segments. A synthetic immune receptor repertoire was used to minimize amplification bias, and remaining bias was computationally removed after sequencing. Regarding the original processing steps: Custom Python scripts were used to quantify repertoire diversity as the Shannon entropy index. The unsorted, CD4+ and CD8+ repertoires were each analyzed separately, with the exception of combined analyses, where CD4+ and CD8+ sequences were merged in silico. A clone counted as expanded when the clone's frequency after treatment rose at least 2-fold relative to C1D1, and clones undetected at baseline were given a pseudocount of 0.5. Clones with 0 or 1 copy at C1D1 were defined as singleton clones, while clones with 2 or more copies were defined as non-singleton clones. By matching protein sequences in sorted samples from the same patient, clones expanded in unsorted samples were annotated as CD4+, CD8+ or unknown. Wilcoxon tests on paired samples were used to test changes in diversity from C1D1 to C4D1. TCRdb took this table from immuneACCESS and kept in-frame rearrangements with V and J called. Such tables lack part of the clones; where checked against another copy, unresolved V genes explain under half of the gap, and the rest is unexplained. V and J calls and clone size follow that table, whereas D and trimming were derived from the DNA. The sample includes 130,000 to 150,000 clones, with approximately 81% observed a single time. The ten largest clones add up to over 7.5% of the sample.

Here the sequenced sample was peripheral blood mononuclear cells (PBMCs), taken before the second cycle of nivolumab. The chain is made from TRBV6-1 and TRBJ2-5; the D gene is perhaps TRBD1, from 5 matching bases. This clonotype was sampled from a human donor with classical Hodgkin lymphoma. The DNA is as follows: TGTGCCAGCAGTAATGGGGCTAGGGAGACCCAGTACTTC. It translates to CASSNGARETQYF.